A single sample gave rise to the 21 T cell receptor beta chains below, sequenced in a study of T-cell memory formation after mild COVID-19. TCRdb re-called the 5' RACE reads through MiXCR, storing one row per CDR3 protein. The repertoire holds about 160,000 distinct CDR3 sequences, with 30% to 35% as singletons. The sequenced sample was PBMCs or a T cell subset sorted from them (not recorded which). These receptors all stem from an adult woman who had mild COVID-19 (a few samples of this study predate the infection). Cell type and time point are not known.

The table lists this clonotype with a few counts. The chain has TRBV29-1 and TRBJ2-7, with D maybe TRBD2 (7 bases). CDR1 is SQVTM and CDR2 is ANQGSEA in the germline V gene. The V gene lost 5 bases and the J gene lost 5 bases, with 16 bases spanning the gap. This CDR3 comprises 13 residues. The CDR3 DNA reads TGCAGCGTTAGGAGGGGGGGCCGGGACGAGCAGTACTTC. As protein: CSVRRGGRDEQYF.

The V and J genes are TRBV9 and TRBJ2-7; 11 bases match TRBD2. The V gene end was trimmed by 3 bases and the J gene end by 6 bases; junction bases not matched to a gene: 5. CDR1 is SGDLS, CDR2 YYNGEE, per germline. This CDR3 region has 14 residues. For the CDR3, the DNA is TGTGCCAGCAGCGACGTAGCGGGGGGGCGCGAGCAGTACTTC. Protein product: CASSDVAGGREQYF.

V usage is TRBV27 and J usage is TRBJ2-7; tentatively, D is TRBD1 or TRBD2 (6 bases each). Trimming removed 5 bases at V and 7 bases at J, with 18 bases between. Germline lookup yields CDR1 MNHEY and CDR2 SMNVEV (reference sequence). The length of the CDR3 is 14 residues. The CDR3 here is CASSERGGRGEQYF. The CDR3 nucleotides are TGTGCCAGCAGTGAGCGAGGGGGACGGGGGGAGCAGTACTTC.

Only a few counts were recorded for this clonotype. The gene calls are TRBV5-1 and TRBJ1-5, with 7 bases fitting TRBD1. J lost 6 bases, V lost 4 bases, and 7 bases had no gene match. The V gene's germline CDR1 is SGHRS and CDR2 YFSETQ. The CDR3 sequence is 14 residues long. CDR3 sequence: CASSPTGESQPQHF. The DNA for the CDR3 is TGCGCCAGCAGCCCTACAGGGGAGAGTCAGCCCCAGCATTTT.

The rearrangement links TRBV7-9 to TRBJ2-7, with TRBD2 matching over 11 bases. The germline gives CDR1 SEHNR, CDR2 FQNEAQ (reference sequence). V lost 3 bases to trimming and J lost 9 bases; unmatched junction nucleotides: 13. The CDR3 consists of 16 residues. The CDR3 spells CASSLGLAAPIFGQYF. The CDR3 region has the DNA TGTGCCAGCAGCTTGGGACTAGCGGCTCCCATTTTCGGGCAGTACTTC.

The chain recombines TRBV9 with TRBJ1-2; D perhaps matches TRBD1 (5 bases). The CDR3 spans 12 residues. V was trimmed by 2 bases and J by 5 bases, leaving 7 bases between them. Germline assignment: CDR1 SGDLS and CDR2 YYNGEE. The CDR3 reads CASSVGTYGYTF. The CDR3 nucleotides are TGTGCCAGCAGCGTCGGGACTTATGGCTACACCTTC.

The chain couples TRBV2 to TRBJ1-2; D possibly corresponds to TRBD1 (6 bases). V was trimmed by 1 base and J by 8 bases, leaving 14 bases between them. CDR1 is SNHLY, CDR2 FYNNEI, per germline. The CDR3 contains 14 residues. The chain's CDR3 is CASSEVPGARGYTF. CDR3 coding DNA: TGTGCCAGCAGTGAAGTCCCGGGGGCGAGGGGCTACACCTTC.

This chain uses TRBV20-1 with TRBJ2-7; TRBD2 matches at 10 bases. Germline CDR1 and CDR2: DFQATT and SNEGSKA (reference sequence). This CDR3 comprises 15 residues. V lost 1 base, J lost 2 bases, and 5 bases stayed unmatched. The CDR3 sequence is CSARVTSGKTYEQYF. The CDR3 region has the DNA TGCAGTGCTAGAGTCACTAGCGGGAAAACCTACGAGCAGTACTTC.

This clonotype was detected a few times. The germline gene is not matched at one end of the junction; a read error may be the cause. This chain joins TRBV7-9 and TRBJ1-6, with D unclear. Germline V gene sequence: CDR1 SEHNR, CDR2 FQNEAQ (reference sequence). This CDR3 has 13 residues. CDR3 sequence reads: CGSSLRDNSPLHF. The CDR3 DNA sequence: TGTGGCAGCAGCTTAAGGGATAATTCACCCCTCCACTTT.

The chain combines TRBV29-1 with TRBJ1-1; TRBD1 matches at 8 bases. CDR3 length: 12 amino acids. J was trimmed by 4 bases and V by 8 bases; bases with no gene match: 6. Germline values: CDR1 SQVTM, CDR2 ANQGSEA. CDR3 in amino acids: CSMRQGPTEAFF. DNA for the CDR3: TGCAGCATGCGACAGGGGCCCACTGAAGCTTTCTTT.

The rearrangement joins TRBV18 to TRBJ1-1; TRBD1 matches at 7 bases. Trimming at V came to 6 bases and at J to 1 base, leaving 8 bases not matched to a gene. The CDR3 is 15 residues long. Germline V gives CDR1 KGHSH, CDR2 LQKENI. The CDR3 bases are TGTGCCAGCTCGCGAGCCGGGACAGAGAACACTGAAGCTTTCTTT. It is translated as CASSRAGTENTEAFF.

J is TRBJ2-3 and V is TRBV4-2; 9 nucleotides match TRBD2. V shed 2 bases and J 8 bases; nucleotides not matched to a gene: 20. In germline, CDR1 is LGHNA, CDR2 YNFKEQ. The CDR3 is made up of 19 amino acids. In nucleotides, the CDR3 is TGTGCCAGCAGCCAAAGTGATTCGTCCCTAGCGGGGCGTTTAGTTACGCAGTATTTT. Its protein is CASSQSDSSLAGRLVTQYF.

This clonotype was seen more than once but under ten times. CDR3 sequence: CASSYFSAAQETQYF. CDR3 sequence (DNA): TGTGCCAGCAGTTACTTCAGTGCAGCACAAGAGACCCAGTACTTC. The V and J genes are TRBV6-5 and TRBJ2-5; the D is unclear. The CDR3 totals 15 residues. Germline V gene lookup returns CDR1 MNHEY and CDR2 SVGAGI. Trimming cost V 1 base and J 2 bases, with 11 bases left between them.

This clonotype was recorded a few times. The CDR3 sequence is CASSHSSYEQYF. The CDR3 DNA follows: TGTGCCAGCAGCCATAGCTCCTACGAGCAGTACTTC. The chain combines TRBV7-2 with TRBJ2-7, with D unclear. The length of the CDR3 is 12 residues. Germline loops: CDR1 SGHTA, CDR2 FQGNSA. Trimming took off 5 bases at V and 0 bases at J, with 5 bases between the two ends.

This clonotype was counted between two and nine times. The chain joins TRBV6-1 to TRBJ2-1, with D possibly TRBD1 on 5 matching bases. V lost 3 bases to trimming and J lost 0 bases, with 9 bases between them. The CDR3 covers 15 residues. Germline V CDR1 and CDR2: MNHNS, SASEGT. The CDR3 coding sequence is TGTGCCAGCAGTGATACAGGAAGCTCCTACAATGAGCAGTTCTTC. Translation gives CASSDTGSSYNEQFF.

The table lists this clonotype with a few counts. CDR3 sequence reads: CASSHGRGAYEQYF. The CDR3 bases are TGCGCCAGCAGCCATGGGAGGGGGGCCTACGAGCAGTACTTC. The rearrangement links TRBV4-1 to TRBJ2-7; D is possibly TRBD2 (7 bases). In germline, CDR1 is MGHRA, CDR2 YSYEKL. This CDR3 spans 14 amino acids. V gave up 3 bases and J gave up 2 bases, with 11 bases separating them.

A few counts support this clonotype. The chain links TRBV10-3 to TRBJ2-7; TRBD1 matches at 8 bases. The CDR3 has 13 amino acids. CDR1 is ENHRY and CDR2 is SYGVKD in the germline V gene. With V trimmed by 6 bases and J by 6 bases, 7 bases remained unmatched. CDR3 coding DNA: TGTGCCATCAGGGTGGACAGGGATGGCGAGCAGTACTTC. Its protein is CAIRVDRDGEQYF.

The chain uses TRBV7-9 and TRBJ2-7; 11 bases match TRBD2. CDR1 is SEHNR and CDR2 is FQNEAQ in the germline V gene (reference sequence). V was clipped by 3 bases and J by 7 bases; unmatched bases: 5. The CDR3 has 14 amino acids. The CDR3, as DNA: TGTGCCAGCAGCTTTAGCGGGAGGGCCGGTGAGCAGTACTTC. Residues: CASSFSGRAGEQYF.

This clonotype was observed a single time. The J gene is TRBJ2-3, the V gene TRBV6-1; D remains ambiguous. The CDR3 consists of 14 residues. Trimming left V 9 bases short and J 0 bases short, with 13 bases between. Germline V gives CDR1 MNHNS, CDR2 SASEGT. The CDR3 DNA sequence: TGTGCCAGTGGCGTTACTCAGAGCACAGATACGCAGTATTTT. Translation gives CASGVTQSTDTQYF.

CDR3: CASSVGGQVYNEQFF. CDR3 sequence (DNA): TGCGCCAGCAGCGTGGGGGGACAGGTCTACAATGAGCAGTTCTTC. The chain uses TRBV5-1 and TRBJ2-1; 8 positions match TRBD1. Losses at the gene ends were 4 bases for V and 3 bases for J; bases not matched to a gene: 6. The germline gives CDR1 SGHRS, CDR2 YFSETQ. This CDR3 comprises 15 residues.

This rearrangement joins TRBV21-1 to TRBJ2-1; the D call in the table, TRBD1, was not verified against the DNA. TRBV21-1 is an annotated pseudogene. The CDR3 loop spans 18 amino acids. The CDR3, as DNA: TGTGCCAGCAGCAAAGCGGGAAAACAGGGGGAGAGGTACAATGAGCAGTTCTTC. Its translation: CASSKAGKQGERYNEQFF.